The 5 T cell receptor delta chains below were found in one sample sequenced in a study of delta chains in infants with herpesvirus infections. TCR cDNA was made from PBMC RNA with gamma- and delta-chain-specific primers. TCRdb reanalysed the RT-PCR reads with CATT. The profile shows several hundred delta-chain clones, under 40% of them singletons. Source: peripheral blood, taken at time point 1 of longitudinal follow-up. These receptors were obtained from a human donor who was a Ugandan infant, either HIV-exposed or HIV-unexposed (not recorded which).

Judged by abundance, this clone is large (0.1 to 1%). V usage is TRDV1 and J usage is TRDJ1, with D possibly being TRDD3 (5 bases). The CDR3 loop spans 20 amino acids. Germline assignment: CDR1 TSWWSYY and CDR2 QGS. V lost 1 base and J 0 bases, leaving 24 bases between the germline ends. CDR3 in DNA: TGTGCTCTTGGGGAACAGGCACTCCCCCCAGATACTCTCTACACCGATAAACTCATCTTT. This sequence encodes CALGEQALPPDTLYTDKLIF.

The table lists this clone with a count of one. A single base is all that separates this from a far larger clone, so a read error is likely. V is TRDV1 and J is TRDJ1; 8 bases are a match to TRDD3. The trim removed 3 bases at V and 0 bases at J, leaving 36 bases unmatched. This CDR3 is 26 amino acids long. CDR1 TSWWSYY and CDR2 QGS come from the germline V gene. CDR3 region: CALGDRLFPPYVLGGTAKTYTDKLIF. CDR3 in DNA: TGTGCTCTTGGGGATCGCCTCTTTCCCCCTTACGTACTGGGGGGTACGGCTAAAACGTACACCGATAAACTCATCTTT.

By sample fraction, this clone is large (0.1 to 1%). The chain couples TRDV2 to TRDJ3; no clear D. Germline V gene sequence: CDR1 GEAIGNYY, CDR2 EKD. The CDR3 runs to 17 residues. The V end lost 3 bases, the J end lost 0 bases, and 11 bases lay between the germline ends. Written as DNA, the CDR3 is TGTGCCTGTGACGTCACTAGCAGCTCCTGGGACACCCGACAGATGTTTTTC. This sequence encodes CACDVTSSSWDTRQMFF.

Notes on this clone: Just one base apart from a much larger clone, this may be a read error. The chain links TRDV2 to TRDJ3, with 12 nucleotides matching TRDD3. This CDR3 spans 18 amino acids. CDR1 and CDR2 from the germline V gene are GEAIGNYY and EKD. The CDR3 region has the DNA TGTGCCTGTGACACTGTACTGGGGGATACCTGGGACACCCGACATATGTTTTTC. This codes for CACDTVLGDTWDTRHMFF.

This clone has more than one count but fewer than ten. J is TRDJ3 and V is TRDV2, with 11 bases matching TRDD3. Germline lookup yields CDR1 GEAIGNYY and CDR2 EKD. V trimming: 3 bases; J trimming: 0 bases; junction bases outside the gene matches: 6. The CDR3 loop spans 19 amino acids. DNA of the CDR3: TGTGCCTGTGACCCCGCACTGGGGGATAACTCCTGGGACACCCGACAGATGTTTTTC. It yields the protein CACDPALGDNSWDTRQMFF.